Listed below are T cell receptor beta chains from one sample, sequenced in a study of spatial heterogeneity in lung cancer. TCRdb passed the 5' RACE reads through MiXCR, listing each CDR3 protein once. The repertoire includes 85,000 to 100,000 distinct CDR3 sequences, around 19% of them detected once, and roughly a fifth sits in the top ten. The sequenced sample was PBMCs, obtained at follow-up. These receptors were obtained from a male donor with early-stage non-small cell lung cancer. The CDR3 runs from the conserved cysteine through the conserved F or W. A D gene is named only where the DNA matches it firmly. Expanded clones are given a class, and other clones once, few, many or no size at all.

clone_size	v_call	d_call	j_call	cdr3_nt	cdr3_aa
many	TRBV20-1	NA	TRBJ1-5	TGCAGTGCTAGAGCGCTCCCCGGGAGCAATCAGCCCCAGCATTTT	CSARALPGSNQPQHF
few	TRBV6-5	NA	TRBJ2-1	TGTGCCAGCTCGCGGGATCTTGACAATGAGCAGTTCTTC	CASSRDLDNEQFF
few	TRBV10-2	NA	TRBJ1-5	TGCGCCAGCAGATTCGACCGAAATCAGCCCCAGCATTTT	CASRFDRNQPQHF
few	TRBV24-1	NA	TRBJ2-1	TGTGCCACCAGTGATAGGGGATCGGGGGTTGAAGATGAGCAGTTCTTC	CATSDRGSGVEDEQFF
NA	TRBV7-2	NA	TRBJ1-3	TGTGCCAGCAGCTTAGGGCTCTCTGGAAACACCATATATTTT	CASSLGLSGNTIYF
NA	TRBV30	NA	TRBJ2-1	TGTGCCTGGAGTGTACTAGCATCCTACAATGAGCAGTTCTTC	CAWSVLASYNEQFF
NA	TRBV7-2	TRBD1	TRBJ1-2	TGTGCCAGCAGCCTCTCGACAGGGGGCCTTATTGGCTACACCTTC	CASSLSTGGLIGYTF
NA	TRBV7-2	NA	TRBJ1-5	TGTGCCAGCAGCTTAGCGCAGCGTACACAGCCCCAGCATTTT	CASSLAQRTQPQHF
few	TRBV18	TRBD2	TRBJ2-3	TGTGCCAGCTCAGACTTCAGCGGGATGGCGGCAGATACGCAGTATTTT	CASSDFSGMAADTQYF
NA	TRBV7-2	TRBD2	TRBJ2-3	TGTGCCAGCAGCTTTGGGCGGGGGGCCCGGCCCCGCACGCAGTATTTT	CASSFGRGARPRTQYF
NA	TRBV20-1	TRBD2	TRBJ2-1	TGCAGTGCTTCCTTCAGCGGGAGCTCCTACAATGAGCAGTTCTTC	CSASFSGSSYNEQFF
few	TRBV20-1	TRBD2	TRBJ2-3	TGCAGTGCTCTACTCGCTAGCGGGGGGACAGATACGCAGTATTTT	CSALLASGGTDTQYF
NA	TRBV4-1	TRBD1	TRBJ2-3	TGCGCCAGCAGCCAATTGGACAGGGCCGAAGATACGCAGTATTTT	CASSQLDRAEDTQYF
few	TRBV14	NA	TRBJ1-2	TGTGCCAGCAGCCAAAACAGCAATAACTATGGCTACACCTTC	CASSQNSNNYGYTF
NA	TRBV4-2	NA	TRBJ2-3	TGTGCCAGCAGCCAAGATCGGGCGGGAACCTTCACAGATACGCAGTATTTT	CASSQDRAGTFTDTQYF
NA	TRBV11-2	NA	TRBJ1-1	TGTGCCAGCAGCTTAGATTTACCGGGGCCTGAAGCTTTCTTT	CASSLDLPGPEAFF
few	TRBV7-2	TRBD2	TRBJ2-5	TGTGCCAGCAGCTTAGTGTCGGGGGGAGAGACCCAGTACTTC	CASSLVSGGETQYF
NA	TRBV24-1	NA	TRBJ2-1	TGTGCCACCAGTGGGGGTCACAATGAGCAGTTCTTC	CATSGGHNEQFF
NA	TRBV3-1	NA	TRBJ2-7	TGTGCCAGCAGCCAAGAAGGCTCCTACGAGCAGTACTTC	CASSQEGSYEQYF
few	TRBV12-3/TRBV12-4	NA	TRBJ1-4	TGTGCCAGCAGTTTAGGGTCCGAAACTAATGAAAAACTGTTTTTT	CASSLGSETNEKLFF
few	TRBV29-1	TRBD1	TRBJ1-2	TGCAGCGGTGACAGGGGTCAGCATGGCTACACCTTC	CSGDRGQHGYTF
many	TRBV27	NA	TRBJ2-3	TGTGCCAGCAGTCCAGAGGACGGCACAGATACGCAGTATTTT	CASSPEDGTDTQYF
many	TRBV7-2	NA	TRBJ2-2	TGTGCCAGCAGCTTAAGGGCGACTGGGAACACCGGGGAGCTGTTTTTT	CASSLRATGNTGELFF
few	TRBV5-6	TRBD2	TRBJ2-3	TGTGCCAGCAGCTCAAAGGGAGGACTAGCGGGGTCTCTATCGAATACGCAGTATTTT	CASSSKGGLAGSLSNTQYF
few	TRBV5-4	TRBD2	TRBJ2-7	TGTGCCAGCAGCTTGGCCTGGGGAGGGGCCTACGAGCAGTACTTC	CASSLAWGGAYEQYF
NA	TRBV24-1	TRBD1	TRBJ2-3	TGTGCCACCAGTGATACAAGGACAGGGCAGGCGCAGTATTTT	CATSDTRTGQAQYF
few	TRBV5-1	NA	TRBJ2-3	TGCGCCAGCAGCCCGGACCCTACCACAGATACGCAGTATTTT	CASSPDPTTDTQYF
NA	TRBV7-2	NA	TRBJ2-2	TGTGCCAGCAGCTTCGCCAACACCGGGGAGCTGTTTTTT	CASSFANTGELFF
NA	TRBV11-3	NA	TRBJ2-5	TGTGCCAGCAGCTTGAAGGGCGCATTATATGAGACCCAGTACTTC	CASSLKGALYETQYF
NA	TRBV20-1	NA	TRBJ2-7	TGCAGTGCTAGAGATTCCGGGAGCTCCTACGAGCAGTACTTC	CSARDSGSSYEQYF
NA	TRBV14	NA	TRBJ1-3	TGTGCCAGCAGTCGATTGGACACTGGAAACACCATATATTTT	CASSRLDTGNTIYF
NA	TRBV20-1	NA	TRBJ1-5	TGCAGTGCTAGACAGAGCAATCAGCCCCAACATTTT	CSARQSNQPQHF
few	TRBV2	NA	TRBJ2-7	TGTGCCAGCAGAAGACGGGACGGGAGTGCGGGCGAGCAGTACTTC	CASRRRDGSAGEQYF
NA	TRBV20-1	TRBD2	TRBJ2-1	TGCAGTGCCCCAGTAAGAGTAGCGGGAGGTGAGCAGTTCTTC	CSAPVRVAGGEQFF
many	TRBV4-3	NA	TRBJ1-6	TGCGCCAGCAGCAACCGCCTCTCCTATAATTCACCCCTCCACTTT	CASSNRLSYNSPLHF
few	TRBV5-1	NA	TRBJ2-4	TGCGCCAGCAGCTTAGACCCATCGGAGAACATTCAGTACTTC	CASSLDPSENIQYF
NA	TRBV15	NA	TRBJ1-2	TGTGCCACCAGCGGCAGTCTGACTAACTATGGCTACACCTTC	CATSGSLTNYGYTF
NA	TRBV7-3	NA	TRBJ2-2	TGTGCCAGCAGCCCCACCCGGGCCGGGGAGCTGTTTTTT	CASSPTRAGELFF
many	TRBV6-6	NA	TRBJ1-1	TGTGCCAGCAGTTACTCGGCAAGAGGAACTGAAGCTTTCTTT	CASSYSARGTEAFF
NA	TRBV9	NA	TRBJ2-1	TGTGCCAGCAGCGTGGGAACACTCTCCTACAATGAGCAGTTCTTC	CASSVGTLSYNEQFF
NA	TRBV7-2	NA	TRBJ2-3	TGTGCCAGCAGCTTAGTAACTCTCGCAGATACGCAGTATTTT	CASSLVTLADTQYF
NA	TRBV6-1	NA	TRBJ1-5	TGTGCCAGCAGTGGCAGACAGATCAATCAGCCCCAGCATTTT	CASSGRQINQPQHF
NA	TRBV10-3	NA	TRBJ2-7	TGTGCCATCAAGGGGACCTCGACGGCCGAGCAGTACTTC	CAIKGTSTAEQYF
few	TRBV6-5	TRBD2	TRBJ2-2	TGTGCCAGCAGTTACTCGGGACTAGCGGGAGACGCCGGGGAGCTGTTTTTT	CASSYSGLAGDAGELFF
once	TRBV3-1	NA	TRBJ1-2	TGTGCCAGCAGCGCCCCCGGGGGGGACTACACCTTC	CASSAPGGDYTF
NA	TRBV10-3	NA	TRBJ2-7	TGTGCCATCAGTGCGACGGACGGAAGCTACGAGCAGTACTTC	CAISATDGSYEQYF